This entry lists 17 T cell receptor beta chains sequenced from one sample in a study of T cell responses to AZD1222 COVID-19 vaccine. Produced via immunoSEQ multiplex PCR; TCRdb's table is partial and in-frame only. Of 100,000 to 150,000 clones listed, roughly 84% were seen once; the top ten hold 1.2%. This material consisted of peripheral blood, taken on day 0 of AZD1222 vaccination. Receptors originate from an adult in good health.

The rearrangement joins TRBV12-3 or TRBV12-4 to TRBJ2-2, with TRBD2 identical over 9 bases. V dropped 11 bases and J dropped 6; count of bases not matched to a gene: 7. CDR3 length: 13 residues. CDR3 sequence reads: CACRGLASGELFF. The CDR3 region has the DNA TGTGCCTGTAGGGGACTAGCCTCCGGGGAGCTGTTTTTT.

J is TRBJ2-1 and V is TRBV6-5; 9 nucleotides match TRBD2. The J segment lost 7 bases and the V segment lost 5 bases, leaving 9 bases of the junction unmatched. The CDR3 runs 15 residues. The germline CDR1 and CDR2 sequences are MNHEY and SVGAGI. As DNA, the CDR3 is TGTGCCAGCAGTCCCCCCGCGGGGGGGGCGAATGAGCAGTTCTTC. This gives the protein CASSPPAGGANEQFF.

The chain combines TRBV11-2 with TRBJ2-5; TRBD1 agrees at 7 bases. The CDR3 totals 15 residues. The germline V gene has CDR1 SGHAT and CDR2 FQNNGV. Trimming took 5 bases from V and 5 from J; bases not matched to a gene: 11. CDR3 sequence reads: CASSIWVGGQETQYF. In DNA, the CDR3 is TGTGCCAGCAGCATCTGGGTAGGGGGCCAGGAGACCCAGTACTTC.

The chain uses TRBV2 and TRBJ1-4, with D maybe TRBD1 (5 bases). This CDR3 region has 17 residues. Between the trimmed V and J ends, which lost 0 bases and 3 bases, there was a span of 14 bases. Per germline, CDR1 SNHLY and CDR2 FYNNEI. The CDR3 reads CASSEARGPRANEKLFF. The DNA of the CDR3 is TGTGCCAGCAGTGAAGCGCGGGGCCCGAGAGCTAATGAAAAACTGTTTTTT.

The chain uses TRBV5-1 and TRBJ1-1; 7 nucleotides agree with TRBD1. The V gene end was trimmed by 4 bases and the J gene end by 5 bases; junction bases not matched to a gene: 8. CDR1 is SGHRS, CDR2 YFSETQ, per germline. The CDR3 contains 14 residues. DNA for the CDR3: TGCGCCAGCAGCACCCCACAGGGGAGGACTGAAGCTTTCTTT. It specifies CASSTPQGRTEAFF.

V gene TRBV14 combines with J gene TRBJ2-1; 11 positions match TRBD2. From germline, CDR1 is SGHDN and CDR2 FVKESK. The junction had 14 bases not matched to a gene; V was cut back by 0 bases and J by 7 bases. The CDR3 consists of 19 residues. CDR3 nucleotides: TGTGCCAGCAGCCAAGATTTCCTAGCGGGGGGTCTAGTCAGTAATGAGCAGTTCTTC. Translated: CASSQDFLAGGLVSNEQFF.

The chain recombines TRBV2 with TRBJ1-5; no firm D call. The ends were cut back, 5 bases at V and 11 bases at J, with 13 bases in the middle. The CDR3 is made up of 12 amino acids. CDR1 is SNHLY, CDR2 FYNNEI, per germline. The CDR3 loop is CASSLNRAAQHF. The DNA of the CDR3 is TGTGCCAGCAGTTTGAACCGGGCGGCCCAGCATTTT.

The genes are TRBV9 and TRBJ2-5, with TRBD2 identical over 8 bases. Germline CDR1 is SGDLS and CDR2 is YYNGEE. V gave up 0 bases and J gave up 1 base; unmatched junction bases: 2. The CDR3 is 15 residues long. The CDR3 sequence: CASSVAGGSQETQYF. In DNA form, the CDR3 reads TGTGCCAGCAGCGTAGCGGGGGGGAGCCAAGAGACCCAGTACTTC. The full variable domain, its missing parts supplied by reference TRBV9 and TRBJ2-5, is DSGVTQTPKHLITATGQRVTLRCSPRSGDLSVYWYQQSLDQGLQFLIQYYNGEERAKGNILERFSAQQFPDLHSELNLSSLELGDSALYFCASSVAGGSQETQYFGPGTRLLVL.

V usage is TRBV3-1 (or the pseudogene TRBV3-2) and J usage is TRBJ1-3; no clear D gene. Germline V lookup: CDR1 LGHDT, CDR2 YNNKEL (reference sequence). There are 12 residues in the CDR3. V gave up 4 bases and J gave up 14 bases, with 15 bases separating them. Here the CDR3 reads CASSPTRQVVYF. The CDR3 coding sequence is TGTGCCAGCAGCCCCACTAGACAAGTAGTATATTTT.

This sequence joins TRBV7-9 and TRBJ2-7; D is unresolved. Germline CDR1 reads SEHNR; CDR2 reads FQNEAQ (reference sequence). Trimming left V 4 bases short and J 1 base short, with 14 bases between. The CDR3 has 15 amino acids. The CDR3 DNA follows: TGTGCCAGCAGCTCGGCCATTGGGCTGTCCTACGAGCAGTACTTC. Amino acids: CASSSAIGLSYEQYF.

This clone was counted a few times. The chain employs TRBV19 and TRBJ2-5, with 13 bases aligning to TRBD2. The germline V gene encodes CDR1 LNHDA and CDR2 SQIVND (reference sequence). The length of the CDR3 is 16 residues. V was pared by 5 bases and J by 5 bases, with 8 bases of the junction left unmatched. CDR3: CASSPGGLAGTETQYF. In DNA, the CDR3 is TGTGCCAGTAGTCCCGGGGGACTAGCGGGGACGGAGACCCAGTACTTC.

CDR3 sequence: CASSPLGGVTDTQYF. The CDR3 DNA is TGTGCCAGCAGCCCACTCGGGGGGGTCACAGATACGCAGTATTTT. This chain links TRBV7-9 with TRBJ2-3; 8 bases line up with TRBD2. J was trimmed by 2 bases and V by 5 bases; bases with no gene match: 6. CDR3 length equals 15 residues. Germline loops: CDR1 SEHNR, CDR2 FQNEAQ (reference sequence).

This clone was counted a single time. The chain joins TRBV9 to TRBJ1-1, with D tentatively TRBD1 (5 bases). Trimming left V 3 bases short and J 2 bases short, with 17 bases between. The CDR3 consists of 16 residues. Germline CDR1 is SGDLS and CDR2 is YYNGEE. The CDR3 protein is CASSATGALINTEAFF. CDR3 nucleotide sequence: TGTGCCAGCAGCGCGACCGGGGCGCTCATCAACACTGAAGCTTTCTTT.

The chain carries TRBV5-4 and TRBJ2-7; TRBD2 agrees at 10 bases. CDR3 length: 14 residues. After removal of 2 bases from V and 7 bases from J, the junction contained 6 bases not matched to a gene. Germline CDR1 SGHNT, CDR2 YYREEE (reference sequence). This CDR3 is CASSFGLAGEEQYF. CDR3 in DNA: TGTGCCAGCAGCTTTGGGCTAGCGGGGGAAGAGCAGTACTTC.

The genes are TRBV19 and TRBJ1-1; TRBD1 matches at 8 bases. CDR3 length: 16 amino acids. Germline CDR1 reads LNHDA; CDR2 reads SQIVND (reference sequence). V was pared by 3 bases and J by 2 bases, with 8 bases of the junction left unmatched. CDR3 amino acids: CASSMRSDRANTEAFF. The CDR3 nucleotides are TGTGCCAGTAGTATGCGGTCGGACAGGGCCAACACTGAAGCTTTCTTT.

The rearrangement joins TRBV6-1 to TRBJ2-3; a weak D match, TRBD2 (7 bases). The germline V gene has CDR1 MNHNS and CDR2 SASEGT. Trimming stripped 2 bases from V and 4 bases from J, with 13 bases between. The length of the CDR3 is 15 residues. In nucleotides, the CDR3 is TGTGCCAGCAGTGAAAGTGGGGGGGGCGCAGATACGCAGTATTTT. It yields the protein CASSESGGGADTQYF.

V is TRBV6-5 and J is TRBJ2-5, with D maybe TRBD1 (5 bases). In germline, CDR1 is MNHEY, CDR2 SVGAGI. V lost 4 bases, J lost 5 bases, and 17 bases lay in between. CDR3 length: 15 amino acids. The CDR3 DNA reads TGTGCCAGCAGTTTCGTCCTGGGGCGTGGGGAGACCCAGTACTTC. Protein: CASSFVLGRGETQYF.